The sequence of this T cell receptor (beta chain) was determined in a study of T-cell reconstitution after alpha-beta-depleted transplantation in children. This clonotype was found a few times. The TCRbeta library incorporated unique molecular identifiers. TCRdb processed the PCR reads anew with MiXCR; each CDR3 protein has one entry. Seen here are roughly 200,000 distinct CDR3 sequences, 8% to 9.5% observed once, and the top ten hold about 6%. Germline V gene data show CDR1 as SGHAT and CDR2 as FQNNGV. The V and J ends lost 1 base and 3 bases, in that order; junction bases with no gene match: 4. The CDR3 spans 18 residues.

The origin of this receptor is a human donor who donated a stem cell graft to a child with acute lymphoblastic leukemia. The chain is built from TRBV11-2 and TRBJ2-1, with 15 bases that match TRBD2. The sample in question was PBMCs from the stem cell graft donor, obtained from the stem cell graft. CDR3 region: CASSLVGTSGGNYNEQFF. CDR3 nucleotide sequence: TGTGCCAGCAGCTTAGTGGGGACTAGCGGGGGGAACTACAATGAGCAGTTCTTC.